These 25 T cell receptor beta chains came from one sample sequenced in a study of cytomegalovirus exposure and HLA in healthy donors. The PCR had 60 Vbeta and 13 Jbeta primers. Generated by immunoSEQ multiplex PCR, the TCRdb table keeps only in-frame clones and is missing some. The sample lists over 150,000 clones; roughly 74% were seen once. The sequencing sample was made of PBMCs. The receptor source for this set is a male donor in good health and CMV-seronegative.

This clone was detected a few times. The chain joins TRBV7-6 to TRBJ1-6, with a tentative D call TRBD1 (5 bases). V dropped 3 bases and J dropped 10 bases, with 10 bases sitting between them. The CDR3 covers 13 residues. CDR1 SGHVS and CDR2 FNYEAQ come from the germline V gene. The CDR3 sequence: CASSLGGTSPLHF. As DNA, the CDR3 is TGTGCCAGCAGCTTGGGGGGTACATCACCCCTCCACTTT.

V gene TRBV5-4 combines with J gene TRBJ2-4, with a weak D call TRBD2 (5 bases). CDR1 SGHNT and CDR2 YYREEE come from the germline V gene (reference sequence). CDR3 size: 13 residues. The ends were cut back, 5 bases at V and 8 bases at J, with 14 bases in the middle. For the CDR3, the DNA is TGTGCCAGCAGTAAACGGTTGGGAGACATTCAGTACTTC. It yields the protein CASSKRLGDIQYF. The whole variable domain, filled in from reference TRBV5-4 and TRBJ2-4, reads ETGVTQSPTHLIKTRGQQVTLRCSSQSGHNTVSWYQQALGQGPQFIFQYYREEENGRGNFPPRFSGLQFPNYSSELNVNALELDDSALYLCASSKRLGDIQYFGAGTRLSVL.

This chain links TRBV27 with TRBJ2-1; D uncertain. Germline V gene data show CDR1 as MNHEY and CDR2 as SMNVEV (reference sequence). This CDR3 is built from 14 residues. Between the trimmed V and J ends, which lost 2 bases and 3 bases, there was a span of 8 bases. The CDR3 region is CASSLGPSYNEQFF. CDR3 in DNA: TGTGCCAGCAGTTTAGGTCCCAGCTACAATGAGCAGTTCTTC.

The genes are TRBV9 and TRBJ2-1; 8 bases line up with TRBD2. Germline values: CDR1 SGDLS, CDR2 YYNGEE. V was clipped by 3 bases and J by 8 bases; unmatched bases: 13. The CDR3 sequence is 16 residues long. CDR3 amino acids: CASSEGEGLESDEQFF. The CDR3 DNA reads TGTGCCAGCAGCGAGGGGGAGGGACTAGAATCCGATGAGCAGTTCTTC.

The CDR3 protein is CASGTSFTDTQYF. The CDR3 DNA reads as TGTGCCTCCGGGACTAGCTTCACAGATACGCAGTATTTT. V usage is TRBV19 and J usage is TRBJ2-3; TRBD2 aligns across 9 bases. The germline V gene encodes CDR1 LNHDA and CDR2 SQIVND (reference sequence). This CDR3 region has 13 residues. Trimming took 11 bases from V and 2 from J; bases not matched to a gene: 5.

This clone has just one count. The rearrangement joins TRBV11-2 to TRBJ2-7; the D gene is possibly TRBD2 (5 bases). From germline, CDR1 is SGHAT and CDR2 FQNNGV. V was clipped by 5 bases and J by 2 bases, with 13 bases between them. This CDR3 has 14 amino acids. The CDR3: CASSLGSTAYEQYF. DNA of the CDR3: TGTGCCAGCAGCCTAGGGAGCACTGCCTACGAGCAGTACTTC.

The gene calls are TRBV28 and TRBJ2-7; 7 bases align to TRBD1. Per the germline V gene, CDR1 is MDHEN and CDR2 is SYDVKM. The junction had 10 bases not matched to a gene; V was cut back by 6 bases and J by 2 bases. CDR3 length: 15 residues. For the CDR3, the DNA is TGTGCCAGCAGCACCGACAGGGTACTCGCCTACGAGCAGTACTTC. It specifies CASSTDRVLAYEQYF.

The chain is built from TRBV6-1 and TRBJ1-1; D is unresolved. V dropped 6 bases and J dropped 1 base, with 15 bases sitting between them. This CDR3 comprises 15 residues. Germline V gene lookup returns CDR1 MNHNS and CDR2 SASEGT. CDR3 DNA sequence: TGTGCCAGCAGGGTCGGTCGACTTGGGAACACTGAAGCTTTCTTT. It specifies CASRVGRLGNTEAFF.

J is TRBJ1-2 and V is TRBV7-3; 9 bases align to TRBD1. Per germline, CDR1 SGHTA and CDR2 FQGTGA. Unmatched junction bases numbered 4, after V lost 5 bases and J lost 6 bases. The CDR3 loop spans 13 amino acids. The CDR3 DNA follows: TGTGCCAGCAGCCCGGGACAGGGAAATGGCTACACCTTC. It is translated as CASSPGQGNGYTF. The full variable domain, completed using reference TRBV7-3 and TRBJ1-2, is GAGVSQTPSNKVTEKGKYVELRCDPISGHTALYWYRQSLGQGPEFLIYFQGTGAADDSGLPNDRFFAVRPEGSVSTLKIQRTERGDSAVYLCASSPGQGNGYTFGSGTRLTVV.

This clone was detected a few times. V and J are TRBV19 and TRBJ1-2; TRBD1 might be the D (6 bases). V was trimmed by 8 bases and J by 7 bases, leaving 11 bases between them. The germline V gene has CDR1 LNHDA and CDR2 SQIVND (reference sequence). The CDR3 length is 11 residues. CDR3 nucleotide sequence: TGTGCCAGTCAACAGGGAAGTGGCTACACCTTC. Its translation: CASQQGSGYTF.

A few counts support this clone. The rearrangement links TRBV1 to TRBJ2-2; TRBD2, the D gene given by the table, was not confirmed from the DNA. TRBV1 is noted as a pseudogene. This CDR3 contains 14 residues. CDR3 residues: CTSRRTSGTGELFF. In DNA form, the CDR3 reads TGCACCAGCAGGCGGACTAGCGGCACCGGGGAGCTGTTTTTT.

The chain links TRBV27 to TRBJ2-1; a possible D gene is TRBD2 (6 bases). V lost 2 bases and J lost 15, with 17 bases in between. CDR1 is MNHEY, CDR2 SMNVEV, per germline (reference sequence). This CDR3 is 13 amino acids long. CDR3 sequence reads: CASSLGARDSRFF. The DNA for the CDR3 is TGTGCCAGCAGTTTAGGGGCTCGGGACTCTCGGTTCTTC.

The V gene is TRBV2, the J gene TRBJ1-4; D perhaps matches TRBD1 (5 bases). V was shortened by 6 bases and J by 2 bases, with 10 bases between the two germline ends. The germline gives CDR1 SNHLY, CDR2 FYNNEI. The CDR3 spans 14 residues. This CDR3 reads CASSDRATNEKLFF. The CDR3 bases are TGTGCCAGCAGCGACAGAGCCACTAATGAAAAACTGTTTTTT.

V and J are TRBV2 and TRBJ1-2, with 7 bases fitting TRBD1. Germline loops: CDR1 SNHLY, CDR2 FYNNEI. CDR3 length equals 14 residues. The trim removed 9 bases at V and 8 bases at J, leaving 15 bases unmatched. CDR3 loop: CARTYTPTGFGYTF. The CDR3 region has the DNA TGTGCCAGAACCTATACTCCGACAGGGTTCGGCTACACCTTC.

This clone was counted a single time. This chain links TRBV4-1 with TRBJ2-2, with no clear D. Per germline, CDR1 MGHRA and CDR2 YSYEKL. With 0 bases removed from V and 1 base from J, the gap between germline ends came to 6 bases. The CDR3 consists of 15 residues. The DNA for the CDR3 is TGCGCCAGCAGCCAAGATCCAGGGAACACCGGGGAGCTGTTTTTT. Residues: CASSQDPGNTGELFF.

CDR3: CASSAAGLGYEQYF. The CDR3 DNA sequence: TGTGCCAGCAGCGCAGCCGGACTAGGCTACGAGCAGTACTTC. The rearrangement uses TRBV7-9 and TRBJ2-7, with TRBD2 identical over 7 bases. Germline V CDR1 and CDR2: SEHNR, FQNEAQ (reference sequence). V gave up 5 bases and J gave up 3 bases; unmatched junction bases: 7. The CDR3 spans 14 residues. The whole variable domain, remainder taken from reference TRBV7-9 and TRBJ2-7, is DTGVSQNPRHKITKRGQNVTFRCDPISEHNRLYWYRQTLGQGPEFLTYFQNEAQLEKSRLLSDRFSAERPKGSFSTLEIQRTEQGDSAMYLCASSAAGLGYEQYFGPGTRLTVT.

The chain is built from TRBV6-6 and TRBJ2-3; weak D call: TRBD2 (7 bases). Germline assignment: CDR1 MNHNY and CDR2 SVGAGI (reference sequence). This CDR3 has 16 amino acids. V gave up 5 bases and J gave up 2 bases, with 17 bases separating them. The chain's CDR3 is CASSTGGPQDTDTQYF. In nucleotides, the CDR3 is TGTGCCAGCAGTACCGGGGGGCCGCAGGACACAGATACGCAGTATTTT.

The chain links TRBV16 to TRBJ1-1; TRBD1 might be the D (5 bases). The CDR3 consists of 14 residues. V lost 2 bases to trimming and J lost 5 bases, with 12 bases between them. Germline V gene sequence: CDR1 KGHSY, CDR2 FQNENV. The CDR3, as DNA: TGTGCCAGCAGCCAAGACGGGGGGAGGACTGAAGCTTTCTTT. Translation gives CASSQDGGRTEAFF.

The V call is TRBV29-1, the J call TRBJ2-3; 14 bases are shared with TRBD2. Germline V lookup: CDR1 SQVTM, CDR2 ANQGSEA. V shed 6 bases, J shed 0 bases, and the junction held 2 bases outside the gene matches. This CDR3 is built from 15 residues. In nucleotides, the CDR3 is TGCAGCGTGACTAGCGGGGGGGCTAGCACAGATACGCAGTATTTT. Amino acid sequence: CSVTSGGASTDTQYF.

V usage is TRBV7-2 and J usage is TRBJ2-3; maybe TRBD2 (6 bases). The length of the CDR3 is 13 residues. V was clipped by 3 bases and J by 6 bases, with 10 bases between them. Germline V lookup: CDR1 SGHTA, CDR2 FQGNSA. The CDR3 is CASSFSAGDTQYF. CDR3 in DNA: TGTGCCAGCAGCTTCTCGGCGGGGGATACGCAGTATTTT. Together with reference TRBV7-2 and TRBJ2-3, the CDR3 gives the full variable domain: GAGVSQSPSNKVTEKGKDVELRCDPISGHTALYWYRQSLGQGLEFLIYFQGNSAPDKSGLPSDRFSAERTGGSVSTLTIQRTQQEDSAVYLCASSFSAGDTQYFGPGTRLTVL.

The J gene is TRBJ2-5, the V gene TRBV5-6, with D possibly being TRBD2 (5 bases). The J call could be wrong; TRBJ2-7 is a better fit for the DNA end. Germline V gene lookup returns CDR1 SGHDT and CDR2 YYEEEE. CDR3 length: 16 residues. The CDR3 DNA is TGTGCCAGCGGAGGCGTGACGGAGAGGGTCTCCTACGAGCAGTACTTC. It specifies CASGGVTERVSYEQYF.

The chain combines TRBV5-4 with TRBJ2-2; 7 bases map to TRBD1. The CDR3 extends over 14 amino acids. Trimming cost V 1 base and J 3 bases; bases outside gene matches: 0. Germline loops: CDR1 SGHNT, CDR2 YYREEE (reference sequence). CDR3: CASSLTGDTGELFF. In DNA, the CDR3 is TGTGCCAGCAGCTTGACAGGGGACACCGGGGAGCTGTTTTTT.

This sequence joins TRBV15 and TRBJ1-2; D is perhaps TRBD1 (5 bases). From germline, CDR1 is LNHNV and CDR2 YYDKDF (reference sequence). Trimming pared 2 bases from V and 5 bases from J, leaving 15 bases between. The CDR3 loop spans 15 amino acids. The CDR3 DNA reads TGTGCCACCAGCAGATCCCAGGGAGGTCGGTATGGCTACACCTTC. It specifies CATSRSQGGRYGYTF.

The chain is built from TRBV15 and TRBJ2-7, with 10 bases that match TRBD2. V lost 5 bases to trimming and J lost 0 bases; unmatched junction nucleotides: 4. The length of the CDR3 is 15 residues. The germline V gene has CDR1 LNHNV and CDR2 YYDKDF (reference sequence). The CDR3 reads CATSGPSGSSYEQYF. The DNA for the CDR3 is TGTGCCACCAGCGGTCCTAGCGGGAGCTCCTACGAGCAGTACTTC.

In this sample, this clone turned up a few times. J is TRBJ2-1 and V is TRBV27, with 8 nucleotides matching TRBD2. Germline CDR1 MNHEY, CDR2 SMNVEV (reference sequence). The ends lost 3 bases at V and 5 bases at J; junction bases unmatched: 9. The length of the CDR3 is 16 residues. The CDR3 spells CASSLGGGRTHNEQFF. The CDR3 nucleotides read TGTGCCAGCAGTTTGGGAGGCGGGAGGACCCACAATGAGCAGTTCTTC.